Listed here are 7 T cell receptor beta chains from one sample, sequenced in a study of radiotherapy plus CTLA-4 blockade in lung cancer. The table came from immunoSEQ multiplex PCR; TCRdb's copy has only in-frame clones and leaves some out. The data show tens of thousands of clones, more than 75% seen once. The sample in question was peripheral blood, obtained from a patient treated with radiotherapy plus ipilimumab. The receptors shown here come from a human donor with non-small cell lung cancer that progressed on radiotherapy plus ipilimumab.

The V and J genes are TRBV5-1 and TRBJ2-7, with 13 bases that match TRBD2. Germline V lookup: CDR1 SGHRS, CDR2 YFSETQ. V shed 4 bases and J 2 bases; nucleotides not matched to a gene: 3. The CDR3 runs 15 residues. The CDR3 region has the DNA TGCGCCAGCAGCGTCACTAGCGGGAGGGCCTACGAGCAGTACTTC. Protein product: CASSVTSGRAYEQYF.

This rearrangement joins TRBV18 to TRBJ2-1, with 14 bases that match TRBD2. The ends lost 2 bases at V and 6 bases at J; junction bases unmatched: 3. This CDR3 has 16 amino acids. The germline V gene encodes CDR1 KGHSH and CDR2 LQKENI. The DNA of the CDR3 is TGTGCCAGCTCACCATCGACTAGCGGGAGGGTCAATGAGCAGTTCTTC. Protein: CASSPSTSGRVNEQFF.

The V and J genes are TRBV5-1 and TRBJ1-5, with 7 positions matching TRBD1. The junction had 6 bases not matched to a gene; V was cut back by 0 bases and J by 6 bases. The CDR3 consists of 15 residues. The germline V gene encodes CDR1 SGHRS and CDR2 YFSETQ. The CDR3 sequence: CASSLAGGVGQPQHF. CDR3 nucleotides: TGCGCCAGCAGCTTGGCAGGGGGTGTTGGTCAGCCCCAGCATTTT.

V is TRBV21-1 and J is TRBJ2-1; no DNA check was done on the table's D call, TRBD2. TRBV21-1 is a recognized pseudogene. CDR3 length: 14 residues. The CDR3 region is CASRTSEHYNEQFF. CDR3 DNA: TGTGCCAGCAGAACTAGCGAACACTACAATGAGCAGTTCTTC.

The V and J genes are TRBV30 and TRBJ2-3; 9 bases map to TRBD2. The germline CDR1 and CDR2 sequences are GTSNPN and SVGIG (reference sequence). V lost 5 bases to trimming and J lost 1 base; unmatched junction nucleotides: 10. CDR3 length: 16 residues. CDR3 in DNA: TGTGCCTGGGGGCGGTTAGCGGGAGCGCGCACAGATACGCAGTATTTT. Its protein product is CAWGRLAGARTDTQYF.

The chain carries TRBV19 and TRBJ1-1; D may be TRBD1 (6 bases). CDR1 and CDR2 from the germline V gene are LNHDA and SQIVND (reference sequence). CDR3 length: 14 residues. V was clipped by 5 bases and J by 3 bases, with 13 bases between them. The CDR3 DNA sequence: TGTGCCAGTAGTCAGGGGCCTTGGGACACTGAAGCTTTCTTT. This gives the protein CASSQGPWDTEAFF.

The V call is TRBV18, the J call TRBJ1-1, with a tentative D call TRBD1 (5 bases). The V end lost 3 bases, the J end lost 5 bases, and 10 bases lay between the germline ends. The CDR3 sequence is 13 residues long. The V gene's germline CDR1 is KGHSH and CDR2 LQKENI. The CDR3 DNA is TGTGCCAGCTCACCCGGGACGAGAACTGAAGCTTTCTTT. It specifies CASSPGTRTEAFF.